This T cell receptor (beta chain) was sequenced during a study of metastatic and nonmetastatic thyroid tumors. Study-level information: Repertoire comparison spanned blood and tumor or nodule tissue of malignant and benign thyroid patients.

Findings and caveats of the study: Malignant thyroid tumors reportedly had TCR beta diversity that was significantly higher than in benign nodules, in blood and tumor.

With regard to this clone: The antigen remains undetermined. No conserved phenylalanine or tryptophan ends this CDR3, so it is likely a read error.

This CDR3 contains 15 residues. Trimming pared 0 bases from V and 1 base from J, leaving 11 bases between. Germline V lookup: CDR1 SGDLS, CDR2 YYNGEE. Original methodology: What underpinned the distant-metastasis classifier for papillary thyroid cancer was the set of CDR3 differences across clinicopathological groups. Via MiXCR, TCRdb re-called the PCR reads. TCRdb assigned the V and J calls; the authors' analysis was not used. The sample records tens of thousands of clones, approximately 40% being singletons. Each patient came to thyroid surgery without any prior treatment (of any kind). What was sequenced was tumor tissue. The rearrangement uses TRBV9 and TRBJ2-7, with D perhaps TRBD1 (5 bases). This sequence originates from a female donor with papillary thyroid cancer or a benign thyroid nodule (not recorded which). Some clones in this sample may be carry-over from other donors' samples. The CDR3 loop reads CASSVGTSMSYEQYL. In DNA form, the CDR3 reads TGTGCCAGCAGCGTAGGGACAAGTATGTCCTACGAGCAGTACTTA.